Below are 21 T cell receptor beta chains sequenced from a single sample in a study of T cell responses to AZD1222 COVID-19 vaccine. Produced via immunoSEQ multiplex PCR; TCRdb's table is partial and in-frame only. The sample carries around 100,000 clones, around nine tenths recorded once. Source: peripheral blood, taken on day 0 of AZD1222 vaccination. The receptors shown here come from an adult in good health.

The rearrangement links TRBV6-1 to TRBJ2-7, with D possibly TRBD2 on 6 matching bases. Trimming shortened V by 2 bases and J by 1 base, and 12 bases separated the two germline ends. This CDR3 has 15 amino acids. From germline, CDR1 is MNHNS and CDR2 SASEGT. CDR3 DNA: TGTGCCAGCAGTGAACCGGCGGGGACGTCCTACGAGCAGTACTTC. Residues: CASSEPAGTSYEQYF.

The chain uses TRBV28 and TRBJ1-2, with D maybe TRBD1 (6 bases). In germline, CDR1 is MDHEN, CDR2 SYDVKM. The CDR3 length is 15 residues. V was trimmed by 3 bases and J by 3 bases, leaving 14 bases between them. Written as DNA, the CDR3 is TGTGCCAGCAGTTTCCTGGGGGCCGTTGACTATGGCTACACCTTC. Its translation is CASSFLGAVDYGYTF.

The chain combines TRBV29-1 with TRBJ1-1, with TRBD1 matching 9 bases. Germline V lookup: CDR1 SQVTM, CDR2 ANQGSEA. There are 12 residues in the CDR3. The trim removed 1 base at V and 11 bases at J, leaving 5 bases unmatched. The CDR3 DNA is TGCAGCGTTGAAGGACCACAGGGGGCGGCTTTCTTT. This encodes CSVEGPQGAAFF.

The CDR3 sequence: CASSATGVRYNQPQHF. DNA of the CDR3: TGTGCCAGTAGTGCGACAGGGGTTCGATACAATCAGCCCCAGCATTTT. The rearrangement uses TRBV19 and TRBJ1-5, with TRBD1 matching 8 bases. V was clipped by 5 bases and J by 3 bases; unmatched bases: 9. CDR1 and CDR2 (germline): LNHDA, SQIVND (reference sequence). The CDR3 has 16 amino acids.

V is TRBV3-1 (or the pseudogene TRBV3-2) and J is TRBJ2-6; a possible D gene is TRBD1 (6 bases). This CDR3 spans 18 amino acids. Germline CDR1 reads LGHDT; CDR2 reads YNNKEL (reference sequence). The V gene lost 4 bases and the J gene lost 0 bases, with 16 bases spanning the gap. The chain's CDR3 is CASSPREGQSSGANVLTF. CDR3 bases: TGTGCCAGCAGCCCCCGGGAAGGACAGAGCTCTGGGGCCAACGTCCTGACTTTC.

The chain has TRBV24-1 and TRBJ2-3, with 8 bases fitting TRBD1. V was clipped by 3 bases and J by 5 bases; unmatched bases: 6. The CDR3 sequence is 15 residues long. In germline, CDR1 is KGHDR, CDR2 SFDVKD. Here the CDR3 reads CATSDSQGAVDTQYF. In DNA, the CDR3 is TGTGCCACCAGTGATAGCCAGGGGGCTGTAGATACGCAGTATTTT.

The gene calls are TRBV4-1 and TRBJ2-1; D is possibly TRBD2 (6 bases). Trimming took off 0 bases at V and 0 bases at J, with 12 bases between the two ends. CDR1 is MGHRA and CDR2 is YSYEKL in the germline V gene. This CDR3 comprises 17 residues. The CDR3 region is CASSQDKEGSSYNEQFF. In DNA, the CDR3 is TGCGCCAGCAGCCAAGATAAGGAGGGGAGCTCCTACAATGAGCAGTTCTTC.

Here the CDR3 DNA reads TGTGCCAGCAGTATACCTATTGGGGGGGCGTCCGGGGAGCTGTTTTTT. Amino acid sequence: CASSIPIGGASGELFF. The chain carries TRBV6-6 and TRBJ2-2; D is possibly TRBD2 (7 bases). This CDR3 has 16 residues. CDR1 MNHNY and CDR2 SVGAGI come from the germline V gene (reference sequence). The V end lost 5 bases, the J end lost 6 bases, and 19 bases lay between the germline ends.

The gene calls are TRBV5-5 and TRBJ2-7; TRBD1 matches at 9 bases. After removal of 2 bases from V and 2 bases from J, the junction contained 2 bases not matched to a gene. The CDR3 length is 14 residues. Germline lookup yields CDR1 SGHKS and CDR2 YYEKEE (reference sequence). Written as DNA, the CDR3 is TGTGCCAGCAGCTTTGGGACAGGGACCTACGAGCAGTACTTC. Its translation: CASSFGTGTYEQYF.

The chain has TRBV2 and TRBJ1-4, with 9 bases matching TRBD1. The CDR3 runs to 15 residues. CDR1 SNHLY and CDR2 FYNNEI come from the germline V gene. V shed 6 bases and J 8 bases; nucleotides not matched to a gene: 10. CDR3 DNA sequence: TGTGCCAGCAGCATAACCGGGACAGGGAACGAAAAACTGTTTTTT. As protein: CASSITGTGNEKLFF.

Written as DNA, the CDR3 is TGTGCCAGCATGCGGGACAGGGTAGGTGGCTACACCTTC. Protein sequence: CASMRDRVGGYTF. The chain combines TRBV6-5 with TRBJ1-2; 9 nucleotides line up with TRBD1. CDR3 length: 13 residues. Germline trimming cut 7 bases from V and 7 bases from J; bases unmatched to any gene: 7. Germline values: CDR1 MNHEY, CDR2 SVGAGI.

V gene TRBV18 combines with J gene TRBJ2-7, with D perhaps TRBD1 (6 bases). The V end lost 5 bases, the J end lost 5 bases, and 13 bases lay between the germline ends. The CDR3 has 13 residues. Germline CDR1 reads KGHSH; CDR2 reads LQKENI. The CDR3 nucleotides are TGTGCCAGCTCAGGGGGCAGGGGTAACGAGCAGTACTTC. This gives the protein CASSGGRGNEQYF.

The CDR3 is CASSLVYTSGEETQYF. CDR3 in DNA: TGCGCCAGCAGCTTGGTCTACACTAGCGGGGAAGAGACCCAGTACTTC. The chain employs TRBV5-1 and TRBJ2-5; the match to TRBD2 covers 10 bases. Germline V gene lookup returns CDR1 SGHRS and CDR2 YFSETQ. The CDR3 sequence is 16 residues long. V shed 0 bases, J shed 3 bases, and the junction held 5 bases outside the gene matches.

This clone was detected a few times. The chain recombines TRBV9 with TRBJ2-5; 13 bases map to TRBD2. Germline V gives CDR1 SGDLS, CDR2 YYNGEE. Trimming removed 4 bases from V and 5 bases from J; junction bases left unmatched: 8. This CDR3 spans 16 amino acids. CDR3 DNA sequence: TGTGCCAGCAGCACCCGGACTAGCGGGAGTTGGGAGACCCAGTACTTC. Its translation is CASSTRTSGSWETQYF.

The V and J genes are TRBV7-2 and TRBJ2-3, with D possibly called TRBD1 or TRBD2 (6 bases each). Per the germline V gene, CDR1 is SGHTA and CDR2 is FQGNSA. Trimming cost V 6 bases and J 5 bases, with 18 bases left between them. The CDR3 has 15 residues. CDR3 nucleotides: TGTGCCAGCAGGCCTGACCGGGGGCCTGGAGATACGCAGTATTTT. Translated, it gives CASRPDRGPGDTQYF.

The genes are TRBV18 and TRBJ1-6; D is unresolved. V was cut by 2 bases and J by 7 bases, with 9 bases left in between. CDR1 is KGHSH and CDR2 is LQKENI in the germline V gene. The CDR3 contains 14 residues. The CDR3 DNA follows: TGTGCCAGCTCACCAGGCCCGTGGAATTCACCCCTCCACTTT. Amino acid sequence: CASSPGPWNSPLHF.

The V gene is TRBV5-1, the J gene TRBJ2-7; a possible D gene is TRBD2 (5 bases). This CDR3 spans 14 amino acids. Germline V gene lookup returns CDR1 SGHRS and CDR2 YFSETQ. V was clipped by 3 bases and J by 1 base, with 11 bases between them. Here the CDR3 DNA reads TGCGCCAGCAGCTCCGGGGTAGGATCCTACGAGCAGTACTTC. Its translation: CASSSGVGSYEQYF.

The chain employs TRBV12-3 or TRBV12-4 and TRBJ2-5; D is perhaps TRBD1 (5 bases). The V gene lost 8 bases and the J gene lost 5 bases, with 9 bases spanning the gap. The CDR3 totals 11 residues. The CDR3 DNA sequence: TGTGCCAGCCAGGGTTTCGAGACCCAGTACTTC. This codes for CASQGFETQYF.

The genes are TRBV18 and TRBJ2-7; no clear D. CDR1 is KGHSH and CDR2 is LQKENI in the germline V gene. CDR3 length equals 15 residues. The V end lost 1 base, the J end lost 1 base, and 11 bases lay between the germline ends. The CDR3 loop reads CASSPRQELSYEQYF. The CDR3 DNA is TGTGCCAGCTCACCACGGCAGGAACTTTCCTACGAGCAGTACTTC.

The chain links TRBV7-4 to TRBJ1-2; 8 bases line up with TRBD1. The CDR3 is 13 amino acids. Germline V gene data show CDR1 as SGHVT and CDR2 as SQSDAQ. V was clipped by 8 bases and J by 2 bases; unmatched bases: 4. The CDR3 region is CASQGAYNYGYTF. For the CDR3, the DNA is TGTGCCAGCCAGGGGGCCTACAACTATGGCTACACCTTC.

The chain has TRBV28 and TRBJ2-7; D possibly uses TRBD1 or TRBD2 (6 bases each). In germline, CDR1 is MDHEN, CDR2 SYDVKM. Trimming pared 5 bases from V and 0 bases from J, leaving 14 bases between. The CDR3 loop spans 15 amino acids. In DNA form, the CDR3 reads TGTGCCAGCAGTGGGGGGCTACGTCTCTCCTACGAGCAGTACTTC. Translating gives CASSGGLRLSYEQYF. Together with reference TRBV28 and TRBJ2-7, the CDR3 gives the full variable domain: DVKVTQSSRYLVKRTGEKVFLECVQDMDHENMFWYRQDPGLGLRLIYFSYDVKMKEKGDIPEGYSVSREKKERFSLILESASTNQTSMYLCASSGGLRLSYEQYFGPGTRLTVT.